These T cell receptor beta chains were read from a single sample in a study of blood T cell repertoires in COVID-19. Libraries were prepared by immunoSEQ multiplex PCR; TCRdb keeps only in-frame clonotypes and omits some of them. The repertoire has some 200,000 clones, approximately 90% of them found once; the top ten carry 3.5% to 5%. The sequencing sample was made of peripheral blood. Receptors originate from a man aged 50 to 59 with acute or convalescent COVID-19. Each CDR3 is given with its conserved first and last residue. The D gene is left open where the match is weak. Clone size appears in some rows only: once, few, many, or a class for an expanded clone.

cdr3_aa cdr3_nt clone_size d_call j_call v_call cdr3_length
CASSLGTGINTEAFF TGCGCCAGCAGCTTGGGGACAGGGATAAACACTGAAGCTTTCTTT - TRBD1 TRBJ1-1 TRBV5-1 15
CASSSGLGNRNQPQHF TGTGCCAGCAGCTCGGGACTTGGGAACCGCAATCAGCCCCAGCATTTT - - TRBJ1-5 TRBV11-2 16
CASSSGLAYNEQFF TGTGCCAGCAGCTCGGGACTAGCTTACAATGAGCAGTTCTTC - TRBD2 TRBJ2-1 TRBV7-8 14
CAWSGGDRAGREKLFF TGTGCCTGGAGTGGAGGGGACAGGGCAGGAAGGGAAAAACTGTTTTTT few TRBD1 TRBJ1-4 TRBV30 16
CASRRTGSSYEQYF TGTGCCAGCAGACGGACAGGTAGCTCCTACGAGCAGTACTTC - TRBD1 TRBJ2-7 TRBV27 14
CASSPGRGGTEAFF TGTGCCAGCAGCCCCGGACGGGGAGGTACTGAAGCTTTCTTT - - TRBJ1-1 TRBV11-2 14
CASSPRQGASAEAFF TGTGCCAGCAGCCCCAGGCAGGGGGCGTCAGCTGAAGCTTTCTTT - TRBD1 TRBJ1-1 TRBV11-2 15
CASSPGTGGYGYTF TGTGCCAGCAGTCCCGGGACAGGGGGGTATGGCTACACCTTC - TRBD1 TRBJ1-2 TRBV6-5 14
CASSLKGQGSYGYTF TGTGCCAGCAGTTTAAAAGGACAGGGCAGCTATGGCTACACCTTC once TRBD1 TRBJ1-2 TRBV5-6 15
CASSSRTGGQGYTF TGTGCCAGCAGCTCCCGGACAGGGGGCCAAGGCTACACCTTC - TRBD1 TRBJ1-2 TRBV5-4 14
CASSQNRNYEQYF TGTGCCAGCAGCCAAAACAGGAACTACGAGCAGTACTTC - - TRBJ2-7 TRBV3-1/TRBV3-2 13
CASSLPAGGYTF TGTGCCAGCAGCTTACCCGCCGGTGGCTACACCTTC - - TRBJ1-2 TRBV7-9 12
CASSSDRVDQPQHF TGTGCCAGTAGTTCCGACAGGGTAGATCAGCCCCAGCATTTT - TRBD1 TRBJ1-5 TRBV19 14
CASSIDRGSPLHF TGTGCCAGTAGTATAGATCGCGGGTCACCCCTCCACTTT - - TRBJ1-6 TRBV19 13
CASSAGPGRGYTF TGTGCCAGCAGTGCTGGCCCAGGTCGTGGCTACACCTTC - - TRBJ1-2 TRBV2 13
CASRPWTDRNEKLFF TGTGCCAGCAGGCCCTGGACAGACCGAAATGAAAAACTGTTTTTT - - TRBJ1-4 TRBV27 15
CASSVAIGGAGSNYGYTF TGTGCCAGCAGCGTAGCTATTGGGGGCGCCGGTTCTAACTATGGCTACACCTTC - - TRBJ1-2 TRBV9 18
CASSPDRPSYNSPLHF TGTGCCAGCAGTCCGGACAGGCCATCCTATAATTCACCCCTCCACTTT - TRBD1 TRBJ1-6 TRBV27 16
CASSEASTGAYEQYF TGTGCCAGCAGTGAAGCCTCGACAGGAGCCTACGAGCAGTACTTC - - TRBJ2-7 TRBV6-1 15
CASSATGTPSNQPQHF TGTGCCAGCAGTGCGACGGGAACACCTAGCAATCAGCCCCAGCATTTT few - TRBJ1-5 TRBV6-6 16
CASSPPGTGNYGYTF TGTGCCAGCTCACCTCCCGGGACAGGGAACTATGGCTACACCTTC - TRBD1 TRBJ1-2 TRBV18 15
CSAKSLGLNYEQYF TGCAGCGCAAAATCGCTCGGACTTAACTACGAGCAGTACTTC - - TRBJ2-7 TRBV29-1 14
CASLRDRGPDTNGYTF TGTGCCAGCCTGCGGGACAGGGGGCCGGATACTAATGGCTACACCTTC - TRBD1 TRBJ1-2 TRBV2 16
CASSGTGTGYTF TGTGCCAGCAGCGGGACAGGGACCGGCTACACCTTC - TRBD1 TRBJ1-2 TRBV2 12
CASSLVGGTTGELFF TGTGCCAGCAGCTTAGTTGGGGGGACCACCGGGGAGCTGTTTTTT - - TRBJ2-2 TRBV11-2 15
CASSLRLGLAGAGANVLTF TGTGCCAGCAGCCTTAGGCTTGGACTAGCGGGGGCTGGGGCCAACGTCCTGACTTTC - TRBD2 TRBJ2-6 TRBV3-1/TRBV3-2 19
CASNTKGDTEAFF TGTGCCAGCAACACCAAAGGGGACACTGAAGCTTTCTTT few - TRBJ1-1 TRBV2 13
CASSSRQGGNQPQHF TGTGCCAGCAGTAGTCGACAGGGGGGAAATCAGCCCCAGCATTTT - TRBD1 TRBJ1-5 TRBV5-5 15
CSVYLHEQFF TGCAGCGTTTACCTACATGAGCAGTTCTTC - - TRBJ2-1 TRBV29-1 10